The clone carrying this TCR beta chain was found a few times. Its specificity is not known. This sample is drawn from a study of T-cell memory formation after mild COVID-19. Study-level background: In these data, TCR clusters were largely donor specific. Whole-study findings and limits: Clones that contracted from day 15 to 85 were balanced CD4/CD8, while later expanders leaned CD4+. Cross-reactive memory appears to have joined, as suggested by some responding clones showing up in pre-infection memory.

TCRdb re-called the 5' RACE reads with MiXCR, one entry per CDR3 protein. Here the sample spans 30,000 to 50,000 distinct CDR3 sequences, 6% to 7.5% being singletons. Germline CDR1 DFQATT, CDR2 SNEGSKA (reference sequence). The CDR3 loop spans 17 amino acids. V shed 1 base and J 4 bases; nucleotides not matched to a gene: 9. The sequenced sample was PBMCs or a T cell subset sorted from them (not recorded which). The TCR sequence derives from an adult who had mild COVID-19 (a few samples of this study predate the infection). Cell type and time point are not known. The V call is TRBV20-1, the J call TRBJ2-1, with TRBD2 matching over 11 bases. The CDR3 loop reads CSARATTGTSGYNEQFF. The CDR3 DNA is TGCAGTGCTAGAGCCACAACCGGGACTAGCGGATACAATGAGCAGTTCTTC.